Each of the 27 T cell receptor beta chains below was sequenced from the same sample in a study of T cells in Graves' hyperthyroidism and ophthalmopathy. What was amplified from RNA transcripts were TCR beta CDR3 regions. The HTBI primer set served for first-round RT-PCR of the TCR CDR3. TCRdb reprocessed the multiplex PCR reads via MiXCR and lists one record per CDR3 protein. This sample has around 420,000 distinct CDR3 sequences; around 16% occur once, and the top ten carry 11% to 15%. The sample taken for sequencing was blood. The origin of the receptors is a woman younger than 35 with Graves' hyperthyroidism.

This clonotype was detected ten times or more. The chain has TRBV7-8 and TRBJ1-1; perhaps TRBD1 as D (5 bases). The CDR3 totals 14 residues. V gave up 4 bases and J gave up 3 bases, with 12 bases separating them. Per germline, CDR1 SGHVS and CDR2 FQNEAQ. As DNA, the CDR3 is TGTGCCAGCAGCTGGAACTTGGGGGACACTGAAGCTTTCTTT. This sequence encodes CASSWNLGDTEAFF.

The chain is built from TRBV4-3 and TRBJ1-6; D is unclear. This CDR3 contains 14 residues. Trimming cost V 0 bases and J 7 bases, with 7 bases left between them. Germline V gene sequence: CDR1 LGHNA, CDR2 YSLEER. The CDR3 loop is CASSQEGRNSPLHF. CDR3 in DNA: TGCGCCAGCAGCCAAGAAGGCAGAAATTCACCCCTCCACTTT.

J is TRBJ1-6 and V is TRBV3-1; no reliable D call. Trimming cost V 4 bases and J 2 bases, with 12 bases left between them. Germline lookup yields CDR1 LGHDT and CDR2 YNNKEL (reference sequence). This CDR3 is 16 amino acids long. CDR3 DNA: TGTGCCAGCAGCCCGAGGGTCAGCACCTATAATTCACCCCTCCACTTT. As protein: CASSPRVSTYNSPLHF.

This clonotype was counted at least ten times. The chain combines TRBV7-6 with TRBJ1-1; D call uncertain. The germline V and J ends were trimmed by 2 bases and 0 bases, with 10 bases remaining between them. Germline V gene data show CDR1 as SGHVS and CDR2 as FNYEAQ. The CDR3 runs 15 residues. In DNA form, the CDR3 reads TGTGCCAGCAGCTTACAGCCGATAATGAACACTGAAGCTTTCTTT. As protein: CASSLQPIMNTEAFF.

This clonotype has ten or more counts. This chain connects TRBV10-3 to TRBJ2-7; no firm D call. In germline, CDR1 is ENHRY, CDR2 SYGVKD. Deletions cut 4 bases from V and 2 bases from J, with 9 bases between. The CDR3 loop spans 13 amino acids. The CDR3 DNA follows: TGTGCCATCAGTGCCCAGCGCGCCTACGAGCAGTACTTC. Amino acid sequence: CAISAQRAYEQYF.

This clonotype has at least ten counts. The chain uses TRBV5-1 and TRBJ2-7; D remains ambiguous. V was shortened by 3 bases and J by 3 bases, with 4 bases between the two germline ends. From germline, CDR1 is SGHRS and CDR2 YFSETQ. The CDR3 has 11 amino acids. The CDR3 loop reads CASSSDYEQYF. DNA for the CDR3: TGCGCCAGCAGCTCGGACTACGAGCAGTACTTC.

In its sample, this clonotype was seen many times. The chain recombines TRBV7-2 with TRBJ2-1; 11 bases are shared with TRBD2. CDR1 and CDR2 from the germline V gene are SGHTA and FQGNSA. The CDR3 is 16 amino acids. The V and J ends lost 4 bases and 2 bases, in that order; junction bases with no gene match: 4. CDR3 bases: TGTGCCAGCAGCTGGACTAGCGGGTCCGCCTACAATGAGCAGTTCTTC. Its protein is CASSWTSGSAYNEQFF. The full variable domain, its missing parts supplied by reference TRBV7-2 and TRBJ2-1, is GAGVSQSPSNKVTEKGKDVELRCDPISGHTALYWYRQSLGQGLEFLIYFQGNSAPDKSGLPSDRFSAERTGGSVSTLTIQRTQQEDSAVYLCASSWTSGSAYNEQFFGPGTRLTVL.

The rearrangement joins TRBV12-5 to TRBJ1-1; 10 bases are shared with TRBD1. Germline CDR1 is LGHNT and CDR2 is FRNRAP. The junction had 8 bases not matched to a gene; V was cut back by 9 bases and J by 4 bases. There are 14 residues in the CDR3. The CDR3 here is CARDRGQRITEAFF. CDR3 nucleotide sequence: TGTGCTAGAGACAGGGGGCAAAGGATCACTGAAGCTTTCTTT.

The chain uses TRBV6-2 or TRBV6-3 and TRBJ1-2, with a weak D call TRBD1 (6 bases). This CDR3 is 12 amino acids long. The germline V gene encodes CDR1 MNHEY and CDR2 SVGEGT. Trimming removed 10 bases at V and 7 bases at J, with 16 bases between. Here the CDR3 reads CATQPGASGYTF. As DNA, the CDR3 is TGTGCCACCCAGCCAGGGGCATCTGGCTACACCTTC.

This clonotype was detected many times. The J gene is TRBJ2-3, the V gene TRBV7-9; D is undetermined. The CDR3 extends over 17 amino acids. Germline V gene lookup returns CDR1 SEHNR and CDR2 FQNEAQ (reference sequence). Deletions cut 6 bases from V and 2 bases from J, with 21 bases between. CDR3 nucleotide sequence: TGTGCCAGCAGAATATTCCCCTACAGTGCGTTCACAGATACGCAGTATTTT. Encoded protein: CASRIFPYSAFTDTQYF. The entire variable domain, with the rest obtained from reference TRBV7-9 and TRBJ2-3, is as follows: DTGVSQNPRHKITKRGQNVTFRCDPISEHNRLYWYRQTLGQGPEFLTYFQNEAQLEKSRLLSDRFSAERPKGSFSTLEIQRTEQGDSAMYLCASRIFPYSAFTDTQYFGPGTRLTVL.

The rearrangement links TRBV10-3 to TRBJ1-4; TRBD1 matches 9 bases. Trimming cost V 0 bases and J 3 bases; bases outside gene matches: 8. CDR1 is ENHRY, CDR2 SYGVKD, per germline. The CDR3 is 18 residues long. The CDR3, as DNA: TGTGCCATCAGTGAGTCAAGGGACAGGGACGGATCTAATGAAAAACTGTTTTTT. It specifies CAISESRDRDGSNEKLFF.

This clonotype was counted between two and nine times. The J gene is TRBJ1-4, the V gene TRBV7-8; D uncertain. In germline, CDR1 is SGHVS, CDR2 FQNEAQ. The CDR3 has 14 residues. V shed 5 bases and J shed 6 bases, with 13 bases lying between them. CDR3 sequence (DNA): TGTGCCAGCAGCACCCGGACTGGATATGAAAAACTGTTTTTT. Translated: CASSTRTGYEKLFF.

For the CDR3, the DNA is TGTGCCAGCTCACCAATAGGGACCGACTCTTTAGCGGGCACTGAAGCTTTCTTT. This translates into CASSPIGTDSLAGTEAFF. V and J are TRBV18 and TRBJ1-1, with TRBD1 as a possible D gene (5 bases). CDR3 size: 18 residues. CDR1 KGHSH and CDR2 LQKENI come from the germline V gene. The germline V and J ends were trimmed by 2 bases and 4 bases, with 23 bases remaining between them.

This chain uses TRBV3-1 with TRBJ1-3; D unclear. Germline CDR1 and CDR2: LGHDT and YNNKEL (reference sequence). Trimming took off 1 base at V and 4 bases at J, with 8 bases between the two ends. CDR3 length: 14 amino acids. The DNA of the CDR3 is TGTGCCAGCAGCCAAGTCTCATTCGGAAACACCATATATTTT. Its translation is CASSQVSFGNTIYF.

This clonotype was found a few times. This rearrangement joins TRBV29-1 to TRBJ2-3; D ambiguous. Trimming removed 0 bases from V and 4 bases from J, with 17 bases in between. The V gene's germline CDR1 is SQVTM and CDR2 ANQGSEA. CDR3 length equals 16 residues. The DNA for the CDR3 is TGCAGCGTTGAAGAAAATCCAAGGGTGGTTTCAGATACGCAGTATTTT. This codes for CSVEENPRVVSDTQYF.

This clonotype was observed a few times. The chain employs TRBV2 and TRBJ2-7; 7 bases agree with TRBD1. V was clipped by 0 bases and J by 6 bases; unmatched bases: 11. The CDR3 sequence is 16 residues long. CDR1 is SNHLY and CDR2 is FYNNEI in the germline V gene. DNA for the CDR3: TGTGCCAGCAGTGAAGCCCGAACAGGGGCCTTGGGCGAGCAGTACTTC. Amino acid sequence: CASSEARTGALGEQYF. The entire variable domain, with the rest obtained from reference TRBV2 and TRBJ2-7, is as follows: EPEVTQTPSHQVTQMGQEVILRCVPISNHLYFYWYRQILGQKVEFLVSFYNNEISEKSEIFDDQFSVERPDGSNFTLKIRSTKLEDSAMYFCASSEARTGALGEQYFGPGTRLTVT.

This clonotype appeared many times. The V gene is TRBV18, the J gene TRBJ1-5; D unresolved. Germline V gives CDR1 KGHSH, CDR2 LQKENI. The V gene lost 3 bases and the J gene lost 3 bases, with 6 bases spanning the gap. The CDR3 length is 13 residues. The CDR3 sequence is CASSPTVNQPQHF. The CDR3 bases are TGTGCCAGCTCACCTACCGTCAATCAGCCCCAGCATTTT.

This clonotype was detected a few times. The V gene is TRBV6-2 or TRBV6-3, the J gene TRBJ2-7; D ambiguous. Trimming took 7 bases from V and 7 from J, leaving 14 bases between them. CDR1 is MNHEY and CDR2 is SVGEGT in the germline V gene. The CDR3 has 12 amino acids. CDR3 coding DNA: TGTGCCAGCACCGACGCCCCTATGGAGCAGTACTTC. Translation: CASTDAPMEQYF.

The sample holds many counts of this clonotype. V is TRBV7-8 and J is TRBJ1-2, with TRBD1 matching over 7 bases. The CDR3 sequence is 15 residues long. Germline lookup yields CDR1 SGHVS and CDR2 FQNEAQ. V shed 5 bases, J shed 5 bases, and the junction held 11 bases outside the gene matches. CDR3 sequence (DNA): TGTGCCAGCAGCCCCCAGGGGGATCGGGGGTATGGCTACACCTTC. It encodes CASSPQGDRGYGYTF.

At least ten counts were recorded for this clonotype. This chain connects TRBV24-1 to TRBJ1-1; possibly TRBD1 for D (6 bases). The CDR3 runs to 15 residues. The V end was cut by 9 bases, the J end by 1 base, with 17 bases between. Germline CDR1 reads KGHDR; CDR2 reads SFDVKD. CDR3 sequence (DNA): TGTGCCACCGCTCTAGTGAGACAGGAGAACACTGAAGCTTTCTTT. Protein product: CATALVRQENTEAFF.

This clonotype was seen at least ten times. This chain links TRBV29-1 with TRBJ1-1, with 7 bases lining up with TRBD1. This CDR3 has 17 amino acids. The trim removed 3 bases at V and 1 base at J, leaving 14 bases unmatched. The V gene's germline CDR1 is SQVTM and CDR2 ANQGSEA. CDR3 loop: CSVEFGRGVYGNTEAFF. In nucleotides, the CDR3 is TGCAGCGTTGAGTTCGGCAGGGGGGTATACGGGAACACTGAAGCTTTCTTT.

The rearrangement uses TRBV28 and TRBJ1-5, with D possibly matching TRBD1 (6 bases). Germline V gives CDR1 MDHEN, CDR2 SYDVKM. The CDR3 is 14 amino acids. The V end was cut by 7 bases, the J end by 0 bases, with 10 bases between. The CDR3 spells CASKGGLSNQPQHF. DNA for the CDR3: TGTGCCAGCAAAGGGGGGCTTAGCAATCAGCCCCAGCATTTT.

In its sample, this clonotype was seen many times. The rearrangement links TRBV12-3 or TRBV12-4 to TRBJ2-1; TRBD1 might be the D (6 bases). The CDR3 length is 14 residues. The V end lost 5 bases, the J end lost 6 bases, and 14 bases lay between the germline ends. For the CDR3, the DNA is TGTGCCAGCAGTCCATCAGGGGATCTCAATGAGCAGTTCTTC. Translated: CASSPSGDLNEQFF.

This clonotype was seen at least ten times. The chain joins TRBV7-2 to TRBJ2-3, with D possibly matching TRBD2 (5 bases). Trimming left V 5 bases short and J 0 bases short, with 18 bases between. This CDR3 comprises 17 residues. Germline V gives CDR1 SGHTA, CDR2 FQGNSA. CDR3 loop: CASSRLRRDSSTDTQYF. The DNA of the CDR3 is TGTGCCAGCAGCCGTCTCCGCCGGGATTCAAGCACAGATACGCAGTATTTT.

This clonotype was seen repeatedly, ten times or more. The chain is built from TRBV3-1 and TRBJ1-1, with 11 bases matching TRBD1. The CDR3 has 16 amino acids. Germline CDR1 and CDR2: LGHDT and YNNKEL (reference sequence). Trimming took 0 bases from V and 5 from J; bases not matched to a gene: 5. This chain's CDR3 is CASSQEGGTGGTEAFF. DNA for the CDR3: TGTGCCAGCAGCCAAGAGGGCGGGACAGGGGGAACTGAAGCTTTCTTT. The full variable domain, in which reference TRBV3-1 and TRBJ1-1 provide the parts outside the CDR3, is DTAVSQTPKYLVTQMGNDKSIKCEQNLGHDTMYWYKQDSKKFLKIMFSYNNKELIINETVPNRFSPKSPDKAHLNLHINSLELGDSAVYFCASSQEGGTGGTEAFFGQGTRLTVV.

This clonotype was seen ten or more times. This chain links TRBV7-9 with TRBJ1-1; TRBD1 aligns across 10 bases. Unmatched junction bases numbered 12, after V lost 6 bases and J lost 5 bases. Per germline, CDR1 SEHNR and CDR2 FQNEAQ (reference sequence). The CDR3 consists of 16 residues. CDR3 region: CASSHWTGGIRTEAFF. CDR3 bases: TGTGCCAGCAGTCATTGGACAGGGGGGATACGAACTGAAGCTTTCTTT.

This chain links TRBV14 with TRBJ1-6; D is uncertain. Trimming shortened V by 2 bases and J by 9 bases, and 11 bases separated the two germline ends. CDR1 and CDR2 from the germline V gene are SGHDN and FVKESK. This CDR3 comprises 14 residues. This chain's CDR3 is CASSQYGSRSPLHF. CDR3 sequence (DNA): TGTGCCAGCAGCCAATATGGGTCCCGTTCACCCCTCCACTTT.